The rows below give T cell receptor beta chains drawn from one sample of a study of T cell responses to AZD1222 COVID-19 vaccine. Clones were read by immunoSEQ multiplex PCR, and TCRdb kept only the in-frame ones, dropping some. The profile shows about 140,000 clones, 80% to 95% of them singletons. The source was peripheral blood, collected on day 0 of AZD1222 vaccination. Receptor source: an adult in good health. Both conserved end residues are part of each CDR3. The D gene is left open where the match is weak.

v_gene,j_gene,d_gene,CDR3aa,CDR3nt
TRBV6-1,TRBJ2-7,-,CASREGEESYEQYF,TGTGCCAGCAGGGAAGGTGAAGAGTCCTACGAGCAGTACTTC
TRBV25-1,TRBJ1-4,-,CASSYTGTEKLFF,TGTGCCAGCAGCTACACCGGGACTGAGAAACTGTTTTTT
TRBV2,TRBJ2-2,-,CASSRFQNTGELFF,TGTGCCAGCTCGAGGTTCCAGAACACCGGGGAGCTGTTTTTT
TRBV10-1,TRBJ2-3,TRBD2,CASSSTSGSGDTQYF,TGCGCCAGCAGTTCGACTAGCGGGAGTGGAGATACGCAGTATTTT
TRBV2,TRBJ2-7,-,CASSKTGYEQYF,TGTGCCAGCAGTAAAACTGGCTACGAGCAGTACTTC
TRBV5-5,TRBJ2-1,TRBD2,CASSLRTSGTYNEQFF,TGTGCCAGCAGCCTACGGACTAGCGGGACCTACAATGAGCAGTTCTTC
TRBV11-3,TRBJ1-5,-,CASVFQPQHF,TGTGCCAGCGTCTTTCAGCCCCAGCATTTT
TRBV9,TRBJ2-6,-,CASSLSSGANVLTF,TGTGCCAGCAGCCTCAGCTCTGGGGCCAACGTCCTGACTTTC
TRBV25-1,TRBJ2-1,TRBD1,CASGTGGEVPFF,TGTGCCAGTGGGACAGGGGGCGAGGTTCCGTTCTTC
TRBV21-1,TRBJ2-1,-,CASSKVWNREFPNEQFF,TGTGCCAGCAGCAAAGTGTGGAACAGGGAGTTCCCGAATGAGCAGTTCTTC
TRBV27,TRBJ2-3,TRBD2,CATGTSGRAKLDTQYF,TGTGCCACCGGGACTAGCGGGAGGGCCAAACTAGATACGCAGTATTTT
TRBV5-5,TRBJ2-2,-,CASSFIGGDSGELFF,TGTGCCAGCAGCTTCATAGGAGGGGACTCCGGGGAGCTGTTTTTT